The 18 T cell receptor beta chains reported below all come from one sample, sequenced in a study of metastatic and nonmetastatic thyroid tumors. Using MiXCR, TCRdb re-called clones from the PCR reads. The sample lists approximately 31,000 clones; roughly 29% were seen once. Thyroid surgery had not been preceded by any treatment in any patient. The sequencing sample was made of blood. Receptor source: a female donor with papillary thyroid cancer or a benign thyroid nodule (not recorded which). Some clones in this sample may be carry-over from other donors' samples.

J is TRBJ1-6 and V is TRBV30, with 7 bases that match TRBD1. The V gene end was trimmed by 3 bases and the J gene end by 8 bases; junction bases not matched to a gene: 4. Germline V gene lookup returns CDR1 GTSNPN and CDR2 SVGIG (reference sequence). CDR3 size: 13 residues. The CDR3 DNA reads as TGTGCCTGGAGCAACAGGGGTGATTCACCCCTCCACTTT. It specifies CAWSNRGDSPLHF.

This chain uses TRBV5-1 with TRBJ1-1, with a weak D call TRBD1 (5 bases). Germline assignment: CDR1 SGHRS and CDR2 YFSETQ. This CDR3 has 14 amino acids. V gave up 0 bases and J gave up 4 bases, with 10 bases separating them. In nucleotides, the CDR3 is TGCGCCAGCAGCTTGGCGGCGGGGGGCACTGAAGCTTTCTTT. This sequence encodes CASSLAAGGTEAFF.

The chain is built from TRBV27 and TRBJ1-2, with 8 bases aligning to TRBD1. The CDR3 totals 16 residues. V lost 3 bases, J lost 6 bases, and 12 bases stayed unmatched. The V gene's germline CDR1 is MNHEY and CDR2 SMNVEV (reference sequence). CDR3 DNA: TGTGCCAGCAGTTTTGCCAATCTAGGACAGGGAAATGGCTACACCTTC. Translation: CASSFANLGQGNGYTF.

The CDR3 DNA reads TGCGCCAGCAGCTTGGCGGGACAGGATACCGGGGAGCTGTTTTTT. Amino acid sequence: CASSLAGQDTGELFF. The rearrangement uses TRBV5-1 and TRBJ2-2, with 8 bases that match TRBD1. The CDR3 has 15 amino acids. Germline V CDR1 and CDR2: SGHRS, YFSETQ. J gave up 5 bases and V 0 bases, and 3 bases lay outside the gene matches.

This clone was seen a handful of times. The chain combines TRBV28 with TRBJ2-7; TRBD2 agrees at 11 bases. The CDR3 has 16 residues. Trimming took 4 bases from V and 9 from J; bases not matched to a gene: 14. Germline lookup yields CDR1 MDHEN and CDR2 SYDVKM. In DNA, the CDR3 is TGTGCCAGCAGTTCCATCAATCCGGGACTAGCGGCCGGGCAGTACTTC. Amino acid sequence: CASSSINPGLAAGQYF.

At least ten counts were recorded for this clone. The chain has TRBV11-1 and TRBJ2-5; D gene uncertain. Germline CDR1 is SGHAT and CDR2 is FQDESV (reference sequence). Trimming cost V 1 base and J 4 bases, with 4 bases left between them. CDR3 length equals 12 residues. In DNA, the CDR3 is TGTGCCAGCAGCTTAGAATCAGAGACCCAGTACTTC. This sequence encodes CASSLESETQYF. The full variable domain, rest sourced from reference TRBV11-1 and TRBJ2-5, is EAEVAQSPRYKITEKSQAVAFWCDPISGHATLYWYRQILGQGPELLVQFQDESVVDDSQLPKDRFSAERLKGVDSTLKIQPAELGDSAMYLCASSLESETQYFGPGTRLLVL.

This chain uses TRBV6-1 with TRBJ2-1, with D possibly being TRBD1 (5 bases). This CDR3 has 15 amino acids. Germline V gene data show CDR1 as MNHNS and CDR2 as SASEGT. Trimming pared 4 bases from V and 1 base from J, leaving 11 bases between. The CDR3 DNA reads TGTGCCAGCAGTGTTTCCCAGGGATCCTACAATGAGCAGTTCTTC. Amino acids: CASSVSQGSYNEQFF.

This clone was counted only a few times. The V call is TRBV28, the J call TRBJ1-2; 8 bases match TRBD1. This CDR3 contains 15 residues. The ends lost 7 bases at V and 5 bases at J; junction bases unmatched: 12. Germline lookup yields CDR1 MDHEN and CDR2 SYDVKM. CDR3 residues: CASTTGDSLNYGYTF. For the CDR3, the DNA is TGTGCCAGCACGACAGGGGACAGCCTAAATTATGGCTACACCTTC.

This clone was seen many times. V gene TRBV6-1 combines with J gene TRBJ2-7; D may be TRBD2 (6 bases). CDR3 length: 13 amino acids. The ends were cut back, 6 bases at V and 4 bases at J, with 13 bases in the middle. Per the germline V gene, CDR1 is MNHNS and CDR2 is SASEGT. The CDR3 region is CASRSLGGYEQYF. The CDR3 DNA follows: TGTGCCAGCAGGTCGCTCGGGGGTTACGAGCAGTACTTC.

In DNA form, the CDR3 reads TGTGCCAGCAGGGACAGGGGGGACTACGAGCAGTACTTC. This translates into CASRDRGDYEQYF. The chain is built from TRBV27 and TRBJ2-7, with 10 bases identical to TRBD1. The CDR3 has 13 residues. In germline, CDR1 is MNHEY, CDR2 SMNVEV (reference sequence). V shed 6 bases, J shed 3 bases, and the junction held 2 bases outside the gene matches.

The chain links TRBV6-1 to TRBJ2-3; TRBD2 matches at 12 bases. With 11 bases clipped from V and 10 bases from J, the junction kept 1 base outside the gene matches. Germline assignment: CDR1 MNHNS and CDR2 SASEGT. The CDR3 length is 10 residues. In DNA form, the CDR3 reads TGTGCCGGGACTAGCGGGTCGCAGTATTTT. As protein: CAGTSGSQYF.

This clone has ten or more counts. The rearrangement links TRBV3-1 to TRBJ2-1; 8 bases are a match to TRBD2. Trimming at V came to 4 bases and at J to 4 bases, leaving 9 bases not matched to a gene. This CDR3 has 16 amino acids. CDR1 is LGHDT and CDR2 is YNNKEL in the germline V gene (reference sequence). The CDR3 protein is CASSPAFSGGYNEQFF. CDR3 nucleotide sequence: TGTGCCAGCAGCCCCGCGTTCAGCGGGGGATACAATGAGCAGTTCTTC.

This clone occurred a few times. The chain is built from TRBV11-2 and TRBJ2-7; 11 bases agree with TRBD1. The CDR3 is 15 amino acids. Per germline, CDR1 SGHAT and CDR2 FQNNGV. The V and J ends lost 3 bases and 1 base, in that order; junction bases with no gene match: 2. DNA of the CDR3: TGTGCCAGCAGCTTGGACAGGGGGCTTTCCTACGAGCAGTACTTC. This gives the protein CASSLDRGLSYEQYF.

The chain uses TRBV5-1 and TRBJ2-3; tentative D call: TRBD2 (5 bases). CDR3 length: 15 amino acids. The V gene's germline CDR1 is SGHRS and CDR2 YFSETQ. The V and J ends lost 5 bases and 5 bases respectively, with 18 bases between them. The CDR3 loop is CASRLTPGKRDTQYF. CDR3 nucleotides: TGCGCCAGCAGACTCACGCCCGGGAAGCGAGATACGCAGTATTTT.

The chain links TRBV30 to TRBJ1-2; 8 bases fit TRBD1. V lost 2 bases, J lost 4 bases, and 6 bases stayed unmatched. CDR1 is GTSNPN and CDR2 is SVGIG in the germline V gene (reference sequence). The CDR3 covers 14 residues. As DNA, the CDR3 is TGTGCCTGGAGTTCGACGGACAGGGTCTATGGCTACACCTTC. This translates into CAWSSTDRVYGYTF.

CDR3 bases: TGTGCCAGCAGCCAAGATAGTGGGACCCAAGAGACCCAGTACTTC. It specifies CASSQDSGTQETQYF. This sequence joins TRBV3-1 and TRBJ2-5, with D possibly called TRBD1 or TRBD2 (5 bases each). Germline lookup yields CDR1 LGHDT and CDR2 YNNKEL (reference sequence). The CDR3 has 15 amino acids. With 0 bases removed from V and 1 base from J, the gap between germline ends came to 9 bases.

In regard to this clone: This may stem from a read error, because a much larger clone lies one nucleotide away. In the same sample, other DNA sequences code for this CDR3. The chain uses TRBV18 and TRBJ2-1; tentatively, D is TRBD2 (7 bases). Trimming shortened V by 1 base and J by 5 bases, and 12 bases separated the two germline ends. CDR3 length: 15 amino acids. CDR1 is KGHSH, CDR2 LQKENI, per germline. The CDR3 is CASSPLGGGDNEQFF. The CDR3 nucleotides are TGTGCCAGCTCACCACTGGGAGGGGGGGACAATGAGCAGTTCTTC. Full variable domain (rest looked up from reference TRBV18 and TRBJ2-1): NAGVMQNPRHLVRRRGQEARLRCSPMKGHSHVYWYRQLPEEGLKFMVYLQKENIIDESGMPKERFSAEFPKEGPSILRIQQVVRGDSAAYFCASSPLGGGDNEQFFGPGTRLTVL.

This clone was found many times. The sample contains more than one DNA sequence encoding this CDR3. The rearrangement links TRBV10-3 to TRBJ1-6; 7 bases map to TRBD1. This CDR3 is built from 15 residues. V shed 0 bases, J shed 5 bases, and the junction held 1 base outside the gene matches. Germline V gives CDR1 ENHRY, CDR2 SYGVKD. The CDR3 spells CAISESGTDNSPLHF. CDR3 nucleotides: TGTGCCATCAGTGAGTCTGGGACAGATAATTCACCCCTCCACTTT.